This is a list of T cell receptor beta chains from one sample in a study of CD8 T cells in Susac syndrome. TCRdb used MiXCR to reprocess the immunoSEQ multiplex PCR reads, holding one entry per CDR3 protein. The sample shows about 190,000 distinct CDR3 sequences, more than 90% of them seen only once. The sequenced sample was CD4+ T cells from PBMCs. All receptors derive from a human donor with Susac syndrome. Each CDR3 is given with its conserved first and last residue. The D gene is left open where the match is weak. A clone size is listed for some rows: how often the clone was seen (once, few, many), or a class if it is expanded.

TRBV5-1	-	-	TRBJ2-7	TGCGCCAGCAGCTCCACGGGGGTCTACGAGCAGTACTTC	CASSSTGVYEQYF
TRBV5-1	-	-	TRBJ1-5	TGCGCCAGCAGCTTGGGAAAGATGTGGGGGGCTGGTCAGCCCCAGCATTTT	CASSLGKMWGAGQPQHF
TRBV20-1	TRBD1	-	TRBJ2-7	TGCAGTGCTAGAGCCCTCGGACAGGGAGGAGGCGAGCAGTACTTC	CSARALGQGGGEQYF
TRBV5-1	-	-	TRBJ1-6	TGCGCCAGCAGGACGGACTATAATTCACCCCTCCACTTT	CASRTDYNSPLHF
TRBV5-4	TRBD2	once	TRBJ2-3	TGTGCCAGCAGCTTGACTAGCGGGGGTGGAAGTACGCAGTATTTT	CASSLTSGGGSTQYF
TRBV7-8	TRBD2	-	TRBJ2-4	TGTGCCAGCAGCTTAGGGACTAGTGATAACATTCAGTACTTC	CASSLGTSDNIQYF
TRBV19	TRBD1	few	TRBJ2-7	TGTGCCAGTAGTACCGGGACAGGCCGCTACGAGCAGTACTTC	CASSTGTGRYEQYF
TRBV9	-	-	TRBJ1-1	TGTGCCAGCAGTGACGGAGGGGGGGCAAGAGCTTTCTTT	CASSDGGGARAFF
TRBV28	TRBD1	-	TRBJ1-2	TGTGCCAGCAGCCTGGACAGGAGGGCCTATGGCTACACCTTC	CASSLDRRAYGYTF
TRBV12-3/TRBV12-4	-	few	TRBJ2-2	TGTGCCAGCAGTTTGGGAAGATTAAACACCGGGGAGCTGTTTTTT	CASSLGRLNTGELFF
TRBV9	-	few	TRBJ2-1	TGTGCCAGCAGCGTAGGCCGGGGGACCTACAATGAGCAGTTCTTC	CASSVGRGTYNEQFF
TRBV4-2	-	-	TRBJ2-1	TGTGCCAGCAGCCAGAGGACTGGTGAGCAGTTCTTC	CASSQRTGEQFF